These 22 T cell receptor beta chains came from one sample sequenced in a study of T-cell reconstitution after alpha-beta-depleted transplantation in children. Preparation of the TCRbeta library involved a method that used unique molecular identifiers. TCRdb redid the calling of the PCR reads with MiXCR, one entry per CDR3 protein. Of around 680,000 distinct CDR3 sequences listed, about 15% are singletons. The sample consisted of PBMCs from the stem cell graft donor, taken from the stem cell graft. The receptors were gathered from a human donor who donated a stem cell graft to a child with acute myeloid leukemia.

This clonotype turned up a few times. This chain connects TRBV5-1 to TRBJ1-6, with TRBD1 identical over 7 bases. Trimming took 3 bases from V and 7 from J; bases not matched to a gene: 10. The CDR3 runs 16 residues. CDR1 and CDR2 from the germline V gene are SGHRS and YFSETQ. CDR3 sequence: CASSWGQPWSNSPLHF. CDR3 nucleotides: TGCGCCAGCAGCTGGGGACAGCCCTGGTCGAATTCACCCCTCCACTTT.

This clonotype showed up just a few times. The chain joins TRBV5-1 to TRBJ2-3; TRBD2 matches 12 bases. Losses at the gene ends were 4 bases for V and 2 bases for J; bases not matched to a gene: 5. Germline-derived CDR1 and CDR2 are SGHRS and YFSETQ. There are 16 residues in the CDR3. For the CDR3, the DNA is TGCGCCAGCAGCGTGGGACTAGCGGGCCCCACAGATACGCAGTATTTT. This translates into CASSVGLAGPTDTQYF. The whole variable domain, remainder taken from reference TRBV5-1 and TRBJ2-3, is KAGVTQTPRYLIKTRGQQVTLSCSPISGHRSVSWYQQTPGQGLQFLFEYFSETQRNKGNFPGRFSGRQFSNSRSEMNVSTLELGDSALYLCASSVGLAGPTDTQYFGPGTRLTVL.

As concerns this clonotype: Since a much larger clone is just one base distant, this may be a read error. V gene TRBV13 combines with J gene TRBJ2-1, with a weak D call TRBD2 (5 bases). Germline CDR1 reads PRHDT; CDR2 reads FYEKMQ (reference sequence). CDR3 size: 15 residues. The germline V and J ends were trimmed by 4 bases and 6 bases, with 16 bases remaining between them. As DNA, the CDR3 is TGTGCCAGCAGCTCGACTGGCGGGCGCCGCAATGAGCAGTTCTTC. Its translation: CASSSTGGRRNEQFF. Drawing the rest from reference TRBV13 and TRBJ2-1, the complete variable domain is AAGVIQSPRHLIKEKRETATLKCYPIPRHDTVYWYQQGPGQDPQFLISFYEKMQSDKGSIPDRFSAQQFSDYHSELNMSSLELGDSALYFCASSSTGGRRNEQFFGPGTRLTVL.

This clonotype was seen at least ten times. The CDR3 coding sequence is TGCGCCAGCAGCCTCGGACTAGCGGAGCAGTTCTTC. This translates into CASSLGLAEQFF. The chain has TRBV5-1 and TRBJ2-1; 9 bases align to TRBD2. V shed 4 bases, J shed 10 bases, and the junction held 3 bases outside the gene matches. This CDR3 comprises 12 residues. Germline CDR1 reads SGHRS; CDR2 reads YFSETQ.

A few counts support this clonotype. The chain carries TRBV29-1 and TRBJ2-5, with 7 positions matching TRBD1. CDR3 length equals 15 residues. CDR1 is SQVTM and CDR2 is ANQGSEA in the germline V gene. The ends lost 6 bases at V and 7 bases at J; junction bases unmatched: 17. The CDR3 region has the DNA TGCAGCGTGGCCGGCGACAGGGTGAAGTCGGGGACCCAGTACTTC. Protein sequence: CSVAGDRVKSGTQYF.

DNA for the CDR3: TGCGCCAGCAGCTTGACAGGGGGATTTCAGCCCCAGCATTTT. This encodes CASSLTGGFQPQHF. The V gene is TRBV5-1, the J gene TRBJ1-5; 8 bases fit TRBD1. The CDR3 is made up of 14 amino acids. The germline V gene encodes CDR1 SGHRS and CDR2 YFSETQ. J gave up 6 bases and V 1 base, and 3 bases lay outside the gene matches.

The V call is TRBV20-1, the J call TRBJ2-3; TRBD1 agrees at 9 bases. Looked up from germline, CDR1 is DFQATT and CDR2 is SNEGSKA (reference sequence). V gave up 6 bases and J gave up 4 bases; unmatched junction bases: 8. The CDR3 contains 14 residues. CDR3 bases: TGCAGTGCCGGACAGGGGCGGTGGCCAGATACGCAGTATTTT. Translating gives CSAGQGRWPDTQYF.

This clonotype occurred many times. The gene calls are TRBV24-1 and TRBJ2-3, with D possibly TRBD2 on 5 matching bases. Between the trimmed V and J ends, which lost 10 bases and 2 bases, there was a span of 18 bases. The V gene's germline CDR1 is KGHDR and CDR2 SFDVKD. The CDR3 totals 15 residues. This CDR3 reads CATPLAEGFTDTQYF. CDR3 DNA: TGTGCCACACCATTGGCCGAGGGATTCACAGATACGCAGTATTTT.

At least ten counts were recorded for this clonotype. V gene TRBV5-6 combines with J gene TRBJ2-7; 9 bases match TRBD1. CDR1 SGHDT and CDR2 YYEEEE come from the germline V gene. Unmatched junction bases numbered 2, after V lost 1 base and J lost 0 bases. The CDR3 covers 15 residues. The CDR3 coding sequence is TGTGCCAGCAGCTTGCGACAGGGGGTCTCCTACGAGCAGTACGTC. This translates into CASSLRQGVSYEQYV.

This clonotype showed up many times. CDR3 DNA: TGTGCCAGCAGTTTCGCTAGTCCCGGAGATACGCAGTATTTT. This translates into CASSFASPGDTQYF. The V gene is TRBV12-3 or TRBV12-4, the J gene TRBJ2-3; D is uncertain. V was clipped by 3 bases and J by 5 bases, with 12 bases between them. This CDR3 has 14 residues.

V and J are TRBV7-2 and TRBJ2-1, with 10 bases lining up with TRBD2. The CDR3 covers 16 residues. J gave up 3 bases and V 5 bases, and 7 bases lay outside the gene matches. Germline V gene lookup returns CDR1 SGHTA and CDR2 FQGNSA. This CDR3 is CASSIFSGGFYNEQFF. The CDR3 DNA sequence: TGTGCCAGCAGCATATTTAGCGGGGGGTTCTACAATGAGCAGTTCTTC.

This clonotype was counted ten times or more. The chain joins TRBV7-6 to TRBJ2-3; TRBD1 is a possible D gene (6 bases). This CDR3 region has 14 residues. With 6 bases removed from V and 2 bases from J, the gap between germline ends came to 12 bases. Germline-derived CDR1 and CDR2 are SGHVS and FNYEAQ. DNA for the CDR3: TGTGCCAGCAGGCGTACAGGGCCCACAGATACGCAGTATTTT. This translates into CASRRTGPTDTQYF.

This clonotype has ten or more counts. This chain joins TRBV20-1 and TRBJ1-3, with D hard to call. The CDR3 spans 14 residues. Germline lookup yields CDR1 DFQATT and CDR2 SNEGSKA (reference sequence). Between the trimmed V and J ends, which lost 1 base and 0 bases, there was a span of 7 bases. The CDR3 here is CSARVERSGNTIYF. CDR3 DNA sequence: TGCAGTGCTAGAGTCGAACGCTCTGGAAACACCATATATTTT.

This clonotype was picked up many times. V usage is TRBV30 and J usage is TRBJ2-7; D is unclear. V was clipped by 0 bases and J by 4 bases, with 7 bases between them. The CDR3 totals 12 residues. The germline V gene encodes CDR1 GTSNPN and CDR2 SVGIG (reference sequence). The CDR3 sequence: CAWSVVGYEQYF. The CDR3 nucleotides are TGTGCCTGGAGTGTCGTGGGGTACGAGCAGTACTTC.

This clonotype showed up just a few times. The rearrangement joins TRBV7-8 to TRBJ2-1; 7 nucleotides match TRBD1. V lost 4 bases and J lost 0; bases outside the gene matches: 6. CDR1 is SGHVS, CDR2 FQNEAQ, per germline. The CDR3 has 16 residues. The chain's CDR3 is CASSSFPGGSYNEQFF. DNA of the CDR3: TGTGCCAGCAGCTCCTTCCCAGGGGGCTCCTACAATGAGCAGTTCTTC.

This clonotype was counted only a few times. The chain links TRBV4-2 to TRBJ1-4, with 8 nucleotides matching TRBD1. Germline assignment: CDR1 LGHNA and CDR2 YNFKEQ. The CDR3 extends over 15 amino acids. V was clipped by 0 bases and J by 8 bases; unmatched bases: 5. The CDR3 DNA is TGTGCCAGCAGCCAAGATGACAGGGGTGGGGAAAAACTGTTTTTT. Protein: CASSQDDRGGEKLFF.

The table lists this clonotype with a few counts. The rearrangement joins TRBV12-3 or TRBV12-4 to TRBJ1-5, with D possibly TRBD1 on 5 matching bases. V was shortened by 2 bases and J by 2 bases, with 19 bases between the two germline ends. CDR3 length: 18 amino acids. CDR3 region: CASSLRGGAGSRNQPQHF. The CDR3 DNA reads TGTGCCAGCAGTTTAAGGGGAGGGGCAGGGAGTCGCAATCAGCCCCAGCATTTT.

The V call is TRBV6-1, the J call TRBJ2-3; D gene uncertain. Trimming removed 7 bases from V and 1 base from J, with 12 bases in between. CDR1 is MNHNS and CDR2 is SASEGT in the germline V gene. CDR3 length: 14 amino acids. The CDR3 sequence is CASTLTLGTDTQYF. The CDR3, as DNA: TGTGCCAGCACCCTTACTTTGGGCACAGATACGCAGTATTTT.

The rearrangement links TRBV7-9 to TRBJ1-1; unclear D gene. The germline V gene has CDR1 SEHNR and CDR2 FQNEAQ (reference sequence). Deletions cut 3 bases from V and 6 bases from J, with 11 bases between. The CDR3 contains 13 residues. The DNA for the CDR3 is TGTGCCAGCAGCTTCTCGGGAGTTCCTGAAGCTTTCTTT. Translation gives CASSFSGVPEAFF.

The CDR3 protein is CASSLVTVRQRDTQYF. CDR3 DNA: TGTGCCAGCAGTTTAGTTACTGTACGGCAGAGAGATACGCAGTATTTT. The chain carries TRBV12-3 or TRBV12-4 and TRBJ2-3; D unclear. There are 16 residues in the CDR3. The V and J ends lost 1 base and 5 bases respectively, with 16 bases between them.

CDR3 sequence (DNA): TGCAGTGCCGTGGGGGGCTTAGGCCTCTCTGGGGCCAACGTCCTGACTTTC. Protein sequence: CSAVGGLGLSGANVLTF. This chain joins TRBV20-1 and TRBJ2-6; D could derive from TRBD1 or TRBD2 (6 bases each). The CDR3 has 17 amino acids. Germline V gives CDR1 DFQATT, CDR2 SNEGSKA (reference sequence). V shed 6 bases and J shed 0 bases, with 18 bases lying between them.

This rearrangement joins TRBV7-3 to TRBJ1-2; no reliable D call. From germline, CDR1 is SGHTA and CDR2 FQGTGA. The CDR3 is made up of 15 amino acids. The V gene lost 2 bases and the J gene lost 3 bases, with 13 bases spanning the gap. The CDR3 region has the DNA TGTGCCAGCAGCTTATCAGCAGAGACTCACTATGGCTACACCTTC. It encodes CASSLSAETHYGYTF.